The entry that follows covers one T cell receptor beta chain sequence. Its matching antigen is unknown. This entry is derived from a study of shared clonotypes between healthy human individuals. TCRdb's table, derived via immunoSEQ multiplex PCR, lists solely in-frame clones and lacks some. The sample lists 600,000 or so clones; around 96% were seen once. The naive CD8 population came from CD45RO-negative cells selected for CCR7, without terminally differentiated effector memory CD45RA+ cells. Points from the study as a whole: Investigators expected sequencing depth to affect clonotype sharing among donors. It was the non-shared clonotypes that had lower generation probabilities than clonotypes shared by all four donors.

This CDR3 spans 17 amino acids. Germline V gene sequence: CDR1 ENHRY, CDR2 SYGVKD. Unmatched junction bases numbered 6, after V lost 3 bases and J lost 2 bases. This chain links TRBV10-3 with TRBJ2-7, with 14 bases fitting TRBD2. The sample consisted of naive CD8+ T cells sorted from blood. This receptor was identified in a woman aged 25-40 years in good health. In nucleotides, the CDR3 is TGTGCCATCAGTGAACAAGGACTAGCGGGAGGCGCCTACGAGCAGTACTTC. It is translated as CAISEQGLAGGAYEQYF.